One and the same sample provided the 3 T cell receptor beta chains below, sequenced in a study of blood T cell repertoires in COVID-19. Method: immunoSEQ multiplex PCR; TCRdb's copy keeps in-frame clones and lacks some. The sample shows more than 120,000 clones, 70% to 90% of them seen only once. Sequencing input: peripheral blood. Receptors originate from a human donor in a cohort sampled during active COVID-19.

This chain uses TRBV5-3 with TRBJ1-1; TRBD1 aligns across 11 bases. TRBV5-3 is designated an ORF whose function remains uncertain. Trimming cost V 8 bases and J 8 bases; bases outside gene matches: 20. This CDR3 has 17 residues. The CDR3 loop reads CASRFPVGGQGEKEAFF. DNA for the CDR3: TGTGCCAGCCGTTTCCCTGTGGGGGGACAGGGGGAAAAGGAAGCTTTCTTT.

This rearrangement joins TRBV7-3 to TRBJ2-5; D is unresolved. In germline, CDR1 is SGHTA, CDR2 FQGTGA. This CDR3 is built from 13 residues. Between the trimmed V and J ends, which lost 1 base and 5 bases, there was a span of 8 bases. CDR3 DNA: TGTGCCAGCAGCTTAAATCGGCGGGAGACCCAGTACTTC. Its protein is CASSLNRRETQYF. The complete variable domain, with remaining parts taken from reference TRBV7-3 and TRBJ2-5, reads GAGVSQTPSNKVTEKGKYVELRCDPISGHTALYWYRQSLGQGPEFLIYFQGTGAADDSGLPNDRFFAVRPEGSVSTLKIQRTERGDSAVYLCASSLNRRETQYFGPGTRLLVL.

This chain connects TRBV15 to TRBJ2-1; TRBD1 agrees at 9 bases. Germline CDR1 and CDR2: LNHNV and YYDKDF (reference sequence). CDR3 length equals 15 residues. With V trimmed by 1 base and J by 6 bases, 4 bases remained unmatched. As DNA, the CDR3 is TGTGCCACCAGCAGAGGACAGGGGGAGTCCAATGAGCAGTTCTTC. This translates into CATSRGQGESNEQFF. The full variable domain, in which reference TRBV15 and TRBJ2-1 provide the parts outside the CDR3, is DAMVIQNPRYQVTQFGKPVTLSCSQTLNHNVMYWYQQKSSQAPKLLFHYYDKDFNNEADTPDNFQSRRPNTSFCFLDIRSPGLGDTAMYLCATSRGQGESNEQFFGPGTRLTVL.